One sample yielded the 7 T cell receptor beta chains listed below, sequenced in a study of identical twins. TCRdb passed the 5' RACE reads through MiXCR, listing each CDR3 protein once. The sample lists more than 200,000 distinct CDR3 sequences; more than 13% were seen once. Sequencing input: memory (CD45RO+) T cells sorted from blood. Receptors were obtained from a woman aged 18-35 years in good health.

This chain links TRBV29-1 with TRBJ1-1; D is unresolved. Trimming stripped 7 bases from V and 1 base from J, with 10 bases between. This CDR3 has 12 residues. Per germline, CDR1 SQVTM and CDR2 ANQGSEA. In DNA form, the CDR3 reads TGCAGCGGCCGACATGCGAACACTGAAGCTTTCTTT. It encodes CSGRHANTEAFF.

This sequence joins TRBV3-1 and TRBJ1-6, with no clear D. V was clipped by 1 base and J by 14 bases, with 9 bases between them. Per germline, CDR1 LGHDT and CDR2 YNNKEL (reference sequence). CDR3 length equals 12 residues. CDR3 bases: TGTGCCAGCAGCCAAGGAGGGTACACCCTCCACTTT. Amino acid sequence: CASSQGGYTLHF. Full variable domain (outside the CDR3, taken from reference TRBV3-1 and TRBJ1-6): DTAVSQTPKYLVTQMGNDKSIKCEQNLGHDTMYWYKQDSKKFLKIMFSYNNKELIINETVPNRFSPKSPDKAHLNLHINSLELGDSAVYFCASSQGGYTLHFGNGTRLTVT.

This clonotype has more than one count but fewer than ten. The rearrangement joins TRBV12-3 or TRBV12-4 to TRBJ1-1, with D maybe TRBD1 (6 bases). Trimming left V 4 bases short and J 10 bases short, with 25 bases between. The CDR3 has 16 residues. The CDR3 reads CASSSRTLTRRTVAFF. CDR3 nucleotides: TGTGCCAGCAGTTCCCGGACTTTGACACGGCGGACAGTAGCTTTCTTT.

This clonotype was picked up a small number of times. The V gene is TRBV4-2, the J gene TRBJ1-2; 8 nucleotides agree with TRBD1. The V segment lost 0 bases and the J segment 8 bases; nucleotides outside the gene matches: 5. The CDR3 has 14 residues. Germline V gives CDR1 LGHNA, CDR2 YNFKEQ. This CDR3 is CASSQEVRGRGYTF. CDR3 DNA: TGTGCCAGCAGCCAAGAAGTCAGGGGGCGCGGCTACACCTTC.

A few counts support this clonotype. The chain employs TRBV9 and TRBJ2-1; 9 positions agree with TRBD1. CDR1 is SGDLS, CDR2 YYNGEE, per germline. V lost 2 bases to trimming and J lost 8 bases; unmatched junction nucleotides: 5. The CDR3 runs 14 residues. The CDR3 DNA reads as TGTGCCAGCAGCGTGGGGACAGGGTTACATGAGCAGTTCTTC. Translating gives CASSVGTGLHEQFF.

This clonotype was seen only once. The chain couples TRBV2 to TRBJ2-2; 7 nucleotides line up with TRBD1. V shed 10 bases and J 6 bases; nucleotides not matched to a gene: 5. Germline V CDR1 and CDR2: SNHLY, FYNNEI. The CDR3 sequence is 12 residues long. This CDR3 reads CAIDRESGELFF. The CDR3 DNA reads as TGTGCCATAGACAGGGAGTCCGGGGAGCTGTTTTTT.

This clonotype has more than one count but fewer than ten. The chain couples TRBV10-2 to TRBJ1-2, with D possibly matching TRBD1 (5 bases). Trimming took off 4 bases at V and 3 bases at J, with 9 bases between the two ends. Germline CDR1 and CDR2: WSHSY and SAAADI. The CDR3 is 13 amino acids. The CDR3 reads CASSGGKDYGYTF. The CDR3 DNA reads as TGCGCCAGCAGTGGGGGCAAAGACTATGGCTACACCTTC.